The 31 T cell receptor beta chains below come from one sample, sequenced in a study of identical twins. Via MiXCR, TCRdb re-called the 5' RACE reads, giving one row per CDR3 protein. The sample comprises hundreds of thousands of distinct CDR3 sequences, 15% to 20% of which are singletons, and approximately 14% rests with the top ten. This same sample was also part of a study on T cells expressing NK-cell markers.

The material sequenced was PBMCs. These TCRs come from a woman aged 18-29 years in good health.

The chain recombines TRBV5-1 with TRBJ2-7; D perhaps matches TRBD1 (5 bases). From germline, CDR1 is SGHRS and CDR2 YFSETQ. V was cut by 7 bases and J by 4 bases, with 15 bases left in between. CDR3 length: 13 amino acids. This chain's CDR3 is CASGWQGTYEQYF. CDR3 nucleotide sequence: TGCGCCAGCGGTTGGCAGGGTACTTACGAGCAGTACTTC.

The chain uses TRBV4-1 and TRBJ1-2; a possible D gene is TRBD1 (6 bases). Germline CDR1 reads MGHRA; CDR2 reads YSYEKL. V shed 0 bases and J shed 3 bases, with 17 bases lying between them. CDR3 length: 17 amino acids. CDR3 DNA: TGCGCCAGCAGCCAAGATCCAGCAGGGGCGGAGTACTATGGCTACACCTTC. Its translation is CASSQDPAGAEYYGYTF.

The J gene is TRBJ2-7, the V gene TRBV10-3; perhaps TRBD2 as D (6 bases). The CDR3 loop spans 14 amino acids. Per germline, CDR1 ENHRY and CDR2 SYGVKD. Between the trimmed V and J ends, which lost 4 bases and 7 bases, there was a span of 17 bases. The CDR3 coding sequence is TGTGCCATCAGTGGGACGGGACTTTCGGCTGAGCAGTACTTC. Protein product: CAISGTGLSAEQYF.

The chain is built from TRBV28 and TRBJ2-5; possibly TRBD2 for D (6 bases). CDR3 length equals 14 residues. Looked up from germline, CDR1 is MDHEN and CDR2 is SYDVKM. V lost 6 bases and J lost 5, with 16 bases in between. The CDR3 sequence is CASSPGLLRETQYF. CDR3 nucleotide sequence: TGTGCCAGCAGCCCGGGACTCCTCAGGGAGACCCAGTACTTC.

In its sample, this clonotype was seen a few times. V is TRBV12-3 or TRBV12-4 and J is TRBJ2-7, with 7 bases fitting TRBD2. This CDR3 is built from 14 residues. With 5 bases clipped from V and 2 bases from J, the junction kept 6 bases outside the gene matches. CDR3 bases: TGTGCCAGCAGTCCCGGGACTACGGCCTACGAGCAGTACTTC. Translation gives CASSPGTTAYEQYF.

The gene calls are TRBV6-6 and TRBJ1-5; D not resolved. The CDR3 covers 13 residues. Germline V gives CDR1 MNHNY, CDR2 SVGAGI (reference sequence). The V end lost 2 bases, the J end lost 9 bases, and 11 bases lay between the germline ends. The CDR3 reads CASSYGSSGPQHF. The CDR3 region has the DNA TGTGCCAGCAGTTACGGTAGTTCTGGGCCCCAGCATTTT.

A few counts support this clonotype. The gene calls are TRBV7-9 and TRBJ2-5; D gene uncertain. The germline V gene has CDR1 SEHNR and CDR2 FQNEAQ (reference sequence). The CDR3 is 14 residues long. Trimming took 2 bases from V and 2 from J, leaving 9 bases between them. CDR3 residues: CASSLLRLQETQYF. CDR3 nucleotide sequence: TGTGCCAGCAGCTTATTGCGGTTACAAGAGACCCAGTACTTC.

This clonotype was counted only a few times. The rearrangement joins TRBV10-3 to TRBJ1-1; the match to TRBD1 covers 9 bases. This CDR3 spans 15 amino acids. The germline V gene encodes CDR1 ENHRY and CDR2 SYGVKD. The ends lost 4 bases at V and 3 bases at J; junction bases unmatched: 6. Here the CDR3 DNA reads TGTGCCATCAGTGGACAGGGGGTTCGAGACACTGAAGCTTTCTTT. Encoded protein: CAISGQGVRDTEAFF.

This clonotype was found a few times. The chain couples TRBV6-5 to TRBJ1-2; D not certain. The V gene lost 2 bases and the J gene lost 4 bases, with 8 bases spanning the gap. CDR3 size: 13 residues. In germline, CDR1 is MNHEY, CDR2 SVGAGI. CDR3 sequence (DNA): TGTGCCAGCAGTTACCGCCTCTCCTATGGCTACACCTTC. As protein: CASSYRLSYGYTF.

This clonotype was observed a handful of times. The chain carries TRBV30 and TRBJ2-7; no reliable D call. V shed 3 bases and J shed 2 bases, with 5 bases lying between them. This CDR3 is built from 11 residues. Germline values: CDR1 GTSNPN, CDR2 SVGIG (reference sequence). The CDR3 bases are TGTGCCTGGAGCGTAGCCTACGAGCAGTACTTC. This sequence encodes CAWSVAYEQYF.

The V call is TRBV29-1, the J call TRBJ1-1; maybe TRBD1 (6 bases). Trimming took off 7 bases at V and 2 bases at J, with 11 bases between the two ends. The CDR3 totals 12 residues. CDR1 is SQVTM, CDR2 ANQGSEA, per germline. In DNA, the CDR3 is TGCAGCGCCGGGGGCCGAAACACTGAAGCTTTCTTT. Translating it yields CSAGGRNTEAFF.

The V call is TRBV20-1, the J call TRBJ2-7, with D unclear. The CDR3 extends over 10 amino acids. Germline CDR1 reads DFQATT; CDR2 reads SNEGSKA (reference sequence). The ends were cut back, 6 bases at V and 5 bases at J, with 8 bases in the middle. CDR3 loop: CSALRDEQYF. In DNA form, the CDR3 reads TGCAGTGCGTTAAGGGACGAGCAGTACTTC.

The rearrangement links TRBV29-1 to TRBJ2-2; 9 bases are shared with TRBD1. Trimming cost V 2 bases and J 3 bases; bases outside gene matches: 10. Per the germline V gene, CDR1 is SQVTM and CDR2 is ANQGSEA. The CDR3 runs 17 residues. CDR3: CSVEPFTGGVDTGELFF. Here the CDR3 DNA reads TGCAGCGTTGAACCCTTCACAGGGGGCGTGGACACCGGGGAGCTGTTTTTT.

The chain carries TRBV3-1 and TRBJ2-7, with D maybe TRBD2 (5 bases). Germline CDR1 LGHDT, CDR2 YNNKEL (reference sequence). The CDR3 runs to 16 residues. The V and J ends lost 4 bases and 0 bases respectively, with 16 bases between them. In nucleotides, the CDR3 is TGTGCCAGCAGCCCGGGTTGGGGAGAGAGCTCCTACGAGCAGTACTTC. Amino acids: CASSPGWGESSYEQYF.

This chain connects TRBV7-2 to TRBJ2-1; 7 nucleotides align to TRBD2. The CDR3 contains 16 residues. Per germline, CDR1 SGHTA and CDR2 FQGNSA. J lost 3 bases, V lost 5 bases, and 10 bases had no gene match. CDR3 sequence reads: CASSKLASSGYNEQFF. The CDR3 bases are TGTGCCAGCAGCAAATTAGCCTCTAGCGGCTACAATGAGCAGTTCTTC.

This clonotype has more than one count but fewer than ten. The genes are TRBV7-8 and TRBJ2-3, with 9 bases aligning to TRBD2. The CDR3 totals 16 residues. Germline loops: CDR1 SGHVS, CDR2 FQNEAQ. V gave up 0 bases and J gave up 4 bases; unmatched junction bases: 5. In nucleotides, the CDR3 is TGTGCCAGCAGCTTAGCCGGCGGGAGGGGCTCAGATACGCAGTATTTT. It codes for CASSLAGGRGSDTQYF.

This clonotype was seen only a few times. The V gene is TRBV6-1, the J gene TRBJ1-1; D remains ambiguous. The CDR3 length is 13 residues. CDR1 and CDR2 from the germline V gene are MNHNS and SASEGT. V dropped 8 bases and J dropped 1 base, with 11 bases sitting between them. CDR3: CASLGWGNTEAFF. DNA of the CDR3: TGTGCCAGCTTGGGTTGGGGGAACACTGAAGCTTTCTTT.

This clonotype was counted many times. The chain carries TRBV11-2 and TRBJ2-1, with 12 bases aligning to TRBD2. V shed 5 bases, J shed 7 bases, and the junction held 6 bases outside the gene matches. This CDR3 comprises 15 residues. Germline V gene sequence: CDR1 SGHAT, CDR2 FQNNGV. This CDR3 reads CASSPGTSGLNEQFF. In DNA, the CDR3 is TGTGCCAGCAGCCCCGGGACTAGCGGGTTAAATGAGCAGTTCTTC.

There are a few counts of this clonotype. The rearrangement links TRBV12-3 or TRBV12-4 to TRBJ1-4; D remains unclear. Trimming cost V 0 bases and J 10 bases, with 6 bases left between them. This CDR3 spans 12 amino acids. CDR3: CASSLALGKLFF. CDR3 sequence (DNA): TGTGCCAGCAGTTTAGCGCTGGGAAAACTGTTTTTT.

This clonotype was seen more than once but under ten times. The gene calls are TRBV7-8 and TRBJ2-3; 11 bases map to TRBD2. Looked up from germline, CDR1 is SGHVS and CDR2 is FQNEAQ. The CDR3 sequence is 16 residues long. V was pared by 4 bases and J by 6 bases, with 9 bases of the junction left unmatched. The CDR3 DNA is TGTGCCAGCAGCTGGCCCCTAGCGGGGGGAACCGATACGCAGTATTTT. This encodes CASSWPLAGGTDTQYF.

This clonotype was counted only a few times. The chain links TRBV6-5 to TRBJ1-2; D unresolved. The germline gives CDR1 MNHEY, CDR2 SVGAGI. The CDR3 is 14 amino acids. V lost 0 bases and J 4 bases, leaving 9 bases between the germline ends. This chain's CDR3 is CASSYSDGRYGYTF. CDR3 DNA: TGTGCCAGCAGTTACTCGGACGGACGCTATGGCTACACCTTC.

This clonotype showed up many times. V is TRBV7-9 and J is TRBJ1-1, with D hard to call. There are 12 residues in the CDR3. Trimming took 0 bases from V and 4 from J, leaving 3 bases between them. Germline V gene sequence: CDR1 SEHNR, CDR2 FQNEAQ (reference sequence). The CDR3 region is CASSLAATEAFF. DNA of the CDR3: TGTGCCAGCAGCTTAGCGGCCACTGAAGCTTTCTTT.

V and J are TRBV9 and TRBJ2-5; 7 bases line up with TRBD2. The CDR3 runs 16 residues. J was trimmed by 1 base and V by 3 bases; bases with no gene match: 9. Germline values: CDR1 SGDLS, CDR2 YYNGEE. CDR3 sequence reads: CASSAFYGGVQETQYF. CDR3 DNA: TGTGCCAGCAGCGCCTTCTATGGGGGGGTCCAAGAGACCCAGTACTTC.

As concerns this clonotype: At one end the junction does not follow the germline gene, possibly because of a read error. The chain employs TRBV7-2 and TRBJ2-1; D possibly corresponds to TRBD1 (5 bases). Germline CDR1 is SGHTA and CDR2 is FQGNSA. This CDR3 comprises 12 residues. The DNA of the CDR3 is TGTGCCAGCAGCCTACCTCAGCTGGGGCCTCTCTTC. Amino acids: CASSLPQLGPLF.

This chain uses TRBV6-1 with TRBJ2-2, with TRBD2 matching 8 bases. Germline loops: CDR1 MNHNS, CDR2 SASEGT. The CDR3 runs to 14 residues. With 7 bases clipped from V and 5 bases from J, the junction kept 6 bases outside the gene matches. CDR3: CASIPGTRTGELFF. CDR3 nucleotides: TGTGCCAGCATACCCGGGACTAGGACCGGGGAGCTGTTTTTT.

This chain joins TRBV7-9 and TRBJ2-1; 10 bases are a match to TRBD2. The V and J ends lost 8 bases and 3 bases, in that order; junction bases with no gene match: 13. Germline V gives CDR1 SEHNR, CDR2 FQNEAQ (reference sequence). The CDR3 runs to 17 residues. CDR3 sequence: CASGESGRAPNYNEQFF. The CDR3 DNA reads as TGTGCCAGCGGAGAAAGCGGGAGGGCTCCAAACTACAATGAGCAGTTCTTC.

In its sample, this clonotype was seen a few times. The V gene is TRBV7-3, the J gene TRBJ2-1, with 7 bases lining up with TRBD1. The CDR3 loop spans 12 amino acids. Germline assignment: CDR1 SGHTA and CDR2 FQGTGA. The V gene end was trimmed by 6 bases and the J gene end by 10 bases; junction bases not matched to a gene: 6. CDR3 DNA: TGTGCCAGCAGTCAAGGGGGCGTCGAGCAGTTCTTC. Translation gives CASSQGGVEQFF.

This clonotype was recorded a few times. The chain has TRBV6-1 and TRBJ2-6, with 7 bases aligning to TRBD1. V was clipped by 8 bases and J by 1 base; unmatched bases: 11. CDR1 and CDR2 (germline): MNHNS, SASEGT. The CDR3 is 17 amino acids. DNA of the CDR3: TGTGCCAGCGGACTCAGGGGGATCGGTTCTGGGGCCAACGTCCTGACTTTC. Translation gives CASGLRGIGSGANVLTF.

This rearrangement joins TRBV2 to TRBJ1-5; 10 nucleotides line up with TRBD1. The germline V gene encodes CDR1 SNHLY and CDR2 FYNNEI. The CDR3 is 14 amino acids. The V segment lost 6 bases and the J segment 6 bases; nucleotides outside the gene matches: 5. DNA of the CDR3: TGTGCCAGCAGGGGGACAGGGGCCGGTCAGCCCCAGCATTTT. This encodes CASRGTGAGQPQHF.

This chain uses TRBV12-3 or TRBV12-4 with TRBJ1-1; 7 bases map to TRBD1. This CDR3 is built from 15 residues. The V segment lost 6 bases and the J segment 2 bases; nucleotides outside the gene matches: 9. The CDR3 bases are TGTGCCAGCAGAGCCAGGGACAGCTATAACACTGAAGCTTTCTTT. It codes for CASRARDSYNTEAFF.

This clonotype has a handful of counts. V gene TRBV20-1 combines with J gene TRBJ2-1; unclear D gene. This CDR3 has 12 residues. In germline, CDR1 is DFQATT, CDR2 SNEGSKA (reference sequence). The V and J ends lost 5 bases and 10 bases respectively, with 15 bases between them. The CDR3 coding sequence is TGCAGTGCTGGCAGGACCGTCAGCGAGCAGTTCTTC. Translated, it gives CSAGRTVSEQFF.